This entry features one T cell receptor (beta chain) sequence. The antigen is undetermined. Trimming took 3 bases from V and 12 from J; bases not matched to a gene: 12. The CDR3 has 15 residues. The germline gives CDR1 SGDLS, CDR2 YYNGEE. These data originate in a study of T cells after yellow fever vaccination. Study findings and constraints: Abundant clonotypes from the bulk population could get into FACS-sorted repertoires as contaminants. Weaker overall was a secondary response that nonetheless peaked faster, on day 5 versus 15.

TCRdb ran MiXCR on the 5' RACE reads and lists one entry per CDR3 protein. The table shows under 70,000 distinct CDR3 sequences, with roughly 7.4% occurring only once. The rearrangement links TRBV9 to TRBJ1-4; TRBD1 matches 9 bases. The origin of this receptor is a man between 18 and 29 years old who received the YFV17D yellow fever vaccine. Here the sequenced sample was CD8+ T cells sorted from PBMCs, taken on the day of the first yellow fever vaccination. The CDR3 here is CASSAGTGRGEQLFF. CDR3 nucleotides: TGTGCCAGCAGCGCGGGGACAGGGCGAGGCGAACAACTGTTTTTT.